The clone carrying this T cell receptor (beta chain) was seen a few times. Its matching antigen is unknown. This entry is derived from a study of cytomegalovirus exposure and HLA in healthy donors. In the study overall: A later analysis reported the same platform for the roughly 120 validation repertoires and the 500 to 750 first-cohort repertoires. Study observations and caveats: A classifier reportedly called cytomegalovirus status with high sensitivity and specificity. The study found most TCR sequences rare, yet found some public TCRs in many donors.

Germline assignment: CDR1 SEHNR and CDR2 FQNEAQ (reference sequence). The CDR3 length is 16 residues. The J segment lost 1 base and the V segment lost 5 bases, leaving 10 bases of the junction unmatched. Among the 120 or so subjects of the validation cohort, separate from the roughly 600-subject first cohort, were the donors. Clones were read by immunoSEQ multiplex PCR, and TCRdb kept only the in-frame ones, dropping some. The sample has about 50,000 clones; 93% are singletons. This TCR was recovered from a young woman in good health and CMV-seropositive. This sequence joins TRBV7-9 and TRBJ1-2; 7 bases match TRBD1. Sequencing input: PBMCs. CDR3 in amino acids: CASSGWTGALNYGYTF. CDR3 bases: TGTGCCAGCAGCGGGTGGACAGGAGCACTTAACTATGGCTACACCTTC.